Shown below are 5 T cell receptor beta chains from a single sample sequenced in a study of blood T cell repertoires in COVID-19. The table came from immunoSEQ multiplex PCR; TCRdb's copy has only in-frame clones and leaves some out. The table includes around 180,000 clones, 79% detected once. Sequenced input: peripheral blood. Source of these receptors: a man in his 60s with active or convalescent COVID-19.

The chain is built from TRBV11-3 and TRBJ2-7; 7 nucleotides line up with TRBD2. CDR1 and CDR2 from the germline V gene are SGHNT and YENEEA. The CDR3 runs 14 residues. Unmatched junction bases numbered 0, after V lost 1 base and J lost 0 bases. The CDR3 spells CASSLGGSSYEQYF. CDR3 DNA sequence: TGTGCCAGCAGCTTAGGCGGGAGCTCCTACGAGCAGTACTTC.

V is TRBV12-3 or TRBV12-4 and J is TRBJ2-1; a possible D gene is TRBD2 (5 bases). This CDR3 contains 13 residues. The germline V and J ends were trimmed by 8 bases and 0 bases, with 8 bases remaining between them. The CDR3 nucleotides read TGTGCCAGCCGCGGGCTCTCCTACAATGAGCAGTTCTTC. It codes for CASRGLSYNEQFF.

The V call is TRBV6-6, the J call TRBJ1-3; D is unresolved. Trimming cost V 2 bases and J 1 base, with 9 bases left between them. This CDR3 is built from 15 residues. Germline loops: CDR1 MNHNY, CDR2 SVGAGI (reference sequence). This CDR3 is CASSYEGLSGNTIYF. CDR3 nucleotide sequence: TGTGCCAGCAGTTACGAGGGTTTGTCTGGAAACACCATATATTTT.

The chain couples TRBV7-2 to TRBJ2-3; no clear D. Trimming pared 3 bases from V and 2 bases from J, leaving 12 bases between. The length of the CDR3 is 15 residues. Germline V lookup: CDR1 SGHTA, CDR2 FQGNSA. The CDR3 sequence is CASSFVGAVTDTQYF. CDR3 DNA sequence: TGTGCCAGCAGCTTCGTGGGTGCGGTCACAGATACGCAGTATTTT.

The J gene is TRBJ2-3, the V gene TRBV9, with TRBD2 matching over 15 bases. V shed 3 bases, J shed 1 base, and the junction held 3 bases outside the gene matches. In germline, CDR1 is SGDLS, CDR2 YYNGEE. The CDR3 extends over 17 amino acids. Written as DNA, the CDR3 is TGTGCCAGCAGCGAGGGACTAGCGGGAGGCCGCACAGATACGCAGTATTTT. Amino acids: CASSEGLAGGRTDTQYF.